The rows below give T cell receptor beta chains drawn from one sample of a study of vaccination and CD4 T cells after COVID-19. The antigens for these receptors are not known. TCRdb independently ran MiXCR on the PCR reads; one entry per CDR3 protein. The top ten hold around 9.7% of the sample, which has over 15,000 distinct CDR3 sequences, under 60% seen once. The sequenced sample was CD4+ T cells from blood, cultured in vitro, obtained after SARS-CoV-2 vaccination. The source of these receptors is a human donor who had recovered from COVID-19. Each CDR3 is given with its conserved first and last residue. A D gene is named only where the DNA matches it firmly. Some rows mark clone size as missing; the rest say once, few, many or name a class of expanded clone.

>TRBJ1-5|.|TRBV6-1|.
CASTAREFQPQHF
TGTGCCAGCACCGCGAGGGAGTTTCAGCCCCAGCATTTT
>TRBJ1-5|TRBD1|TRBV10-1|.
CASSAPPGQGKCNQPQHF
TGCGCCAGCAGCGCTCCACCGGGACAGGGGAAGTGCAATCAGCCCCAGCATTTT
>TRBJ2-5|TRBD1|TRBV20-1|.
CSARLTRGLAETQYF
TGCAGTGCTAGACTTACCAGGGGGCTCGCAGAGACCCAGTACTTC
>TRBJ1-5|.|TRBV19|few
CASSSKQGQPQHF
TGTGCCAGTAGTAGCAAACAGGGCCAGCCCCAGCATTTT
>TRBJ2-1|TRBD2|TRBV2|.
CASTLAGFYNEQFF
TGTGCCAGCACGCTAGCGGGGTTCTACAATGAGCAGTTCTTC
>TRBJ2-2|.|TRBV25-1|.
CASSDSRQNTGELFF
TGTGCCAGCAGTGACTCACGACAGAACACCGGGGAGCTGTTTTTT
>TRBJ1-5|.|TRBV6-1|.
CASTQDRPNSNQPQHF
TGTGCCAGCACTCAGGACAGACCTAATAGCAATCAGCCCCAGCATTTT
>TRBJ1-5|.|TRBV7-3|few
CASSLGGEQPQHF
TGTGCCAGCAGCTTAGGCGGGGAACAGCCCCAGCATTTT
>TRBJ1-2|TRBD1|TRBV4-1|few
CASSQDLWDRASYGYTF
TGCGCCAGCAGCCAAGATCTATGGGACAGGGCCTCCTATGGCTACACCTTC
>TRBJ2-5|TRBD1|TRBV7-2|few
CASSFGTGQETQYF
TGTGCCAGCAGCTTTGGGACAGGGCAAGAGACCCAGTACTTC